Below are 14 T cell receptor beta chains sequenced from a single sample in a study of tumor and adjacent non-tumor tissue in lung cancer. TCRbeta libraries were built with three rounds of nested PCR, modified from ARM-PCR. TCRdb re-called the multiplex PCR reads through MiXCR, storing one row per CDR3 protein. The table records about 90,000 distinct CDR3 sequences, roughly three quarters of them present only once. This sample's RNA came from whole unsorted tissue. Distant lung tissue was collected more than 3 cm away from the tumor edge. The sample taken for sequencing was distant non-tumor lung tissue. The receptor set was obtained from a woman aged 45-59 years with non-small cell lung cancer.

This chain connects TRBV28 to TRBJ1-2, with 7 bases aligning to TRBD1. Germline CDR1 reads MDHEN; CDR2 reads SYDVKM. V dropped 4 bases and J dropped 4; count of bases not matched to a gene: 9. The CDR3 covers 15 residues. CDR3 coding DNA: TGTGCCAGCAGTTCGCCGGGACAGCTGGCCTATGGCTACACCTTC. Translated: CASSSPGQLAYGYTF.

Notes on this clonotype: Likely a read error: the CDR3 ends without its conserved phenylalanine or tryptophan. The limits of the CDR3 on the DNA are not certain, so only TCRdb's listed CDR3 is given. V is TRBV29-1 and J is TRBJ2-3; the tabulated D call, TRBD2, remains unverified against the DNA. Termini included, the CDR3 measures 13 amino acids. The germline gives CDR1 SQVTM, CDR2 ANQGSEA. The CDR3 protein is CSVLSGRPDTQYS.

The chain recombines TRBV11-2 with TRBJ2-3, with 14 bases lining up with TRBD2. Germline CDR1 SGHAT, CDR2 FQNNGV. The CDR3 runs 19 residues. The DNA for the CDR3 is TGTTCCGGCAGCATCAGACTAGCGGGAGGGAAATTAGGCACAGATACGCAGTATTTT. Translating gives CSGSIRLAGGKLGTDTQYF.

As for this clonotype: One end of the junction is discordant with germline, which a read error may explain. The chain uses TRBV4-1 and TRBJ1-6; no firm D call. This CDR3 comprises 14 residues. Germline lookup yields CDR1 MGHRA and CDR2 YSYEKL. CDR3 amino acids: CASSPGIGNSPLHF. CDR3 nucleotide sequence: TGCGCCAGTAGCCCCGGGATAGGGAATTCACCCCTCCACTTT.

With respect to this clonotype: Sequence at one end of the junction differs from germline and may be a read error. V is TRBV11-2 and J is TRBJ2-1; 9 positions match TRBD1. The CDR3 loop spans 16 amino acids. Germline V gene lookup returns CDR1 SGHAT and CDR2 FQNNGV. For the CDR3, the DNA is TGTGCCAGTAGCTTATATGCGGGACAGGGTATGAATGAGCAGTTCTTC. Translated: CASSLYAGQGMNEQFF.

Turning to this clonotype: A much larger clone lies one base from this, so it may be a read error. V and J are TRBV7-2 and TRBJ2-2, with D perhaps matching TRBD2 (5 bases). Germline CDR1 SGHTA, CDR2 FQGNSA. V lost 6 bases and J lost 3, with 14 bases in between. The CDR3 runs 15 residues. The CDR3 region is CASSYSRRYTGELFF. CDR3 sequence (DNA): TGTGCCAGCAGTTATAGCAGGAGGTACACCGGGGAGCTGTTTTTT.

This clonotype came up a few times. A junction end diverges from the germline sequence, so it may reflect a read error. The chain uses TRBV28 and TRBJ2-3; D assignment may be TRBD1 or TRBD2 (5 bases each). Per germline, CDR1 MDHEN and CDR2 SYDVKM. The CDR3 extends over 15 amino acids. In DNA, the CDR3 is TGTGTCAGCAGTCCCCGGGGCGGCCTCACAGATACGCAGTATTTT. Encoded protein: CVSSPRGGLTDTQYF. Looking up the rest from reference TRBV28 and TRBJ2-3 gives the full variable domain: DVKVTQSSRYLVKRTGEKVFLECVQDMDHENMFWYRQDPGLGLRLIYFSYDVKMKEKGDIPEGYSVSREKKERFSLILESASTNQTSMYLCVSSPRGGLTDTQYFGPGTRLTVL.

To note about this clonotype: One junction end disagrees with the germline gene, perhaps due to a read error. The rearrangement joins TRBV29-1 to TRBJ1-1; TRBD1 is a possible D gene (5 bases). The V gene's germline CDR1 is SQVTM and CDR2 ANQGSEA. CDR3 length: 13 residues. CDR3 nucleotides: TGCAGCGTAGCCCACGGGGACTACACTGAAGTTTCCTTT. This translates into CSVAHGDYTEVSF.

Points on this clonotype: At one end the junction does not follow the germline gene, possibly because of a read error. The V call is TRBV20-1, the J call TRBJ1-1; no clear D. The CDR3 extends over 12 amino acids. Germline-derived CDR1 and CDR2 are DFQATT and SNEGSKA (reference sequence). The CDR3 here is CSAYQSGTETFF. The CDR3 DNA follows: TGCAGTGCTTACCAGAGTGGCACTGAAACTTTCTTT.

This clonotype was recorded a few times. A single base separates this from a much larger clone, so it may be a read error. The genes are TRBV20-1 and TRBJ2-7, with D perhaps TRBD1 (5 bases). The germline V gene has CDR1 DFQATT and CDR2 SNEGSKA (reference sequence). V was clipped by 2 bases and J by 5 bases, with 10 bases between them. The CDR3 loop spans 12 amino acids. The CDR3 DNA reads as TGCAGTGCTAGACAGGGTTGGAACGAGCAGTACTTC. Translation: CSARQGWNEQYF.

The CDR3 loop is CAISALAGDSRKGELFF. The CDR3 nucleotides are TGTGCCATCAGTGCGTTAGCGGGAGACTCTAGGAAAGGGGAGCTGTTTTTT. J is TRBJ2-2 and V is TRBV10-3; 9 bases agree with TRBD2. Germline CDR1 ENHRY, CDR2 SYGVKD. Germline trimming cut 4 bases from V and 8 bases from J; bases unmatched to any gene: 14. The length of the CDR3 is 17 residues.

Note on this clonotype: One end of the junction does not line up with germline, which may come from a read error. The V and J genes are TRBV11-2 and TRBJ2-1; 9 nucleotides agree with TRBD1. Germline V lookup: CDR1 SGHAT, CDR2 FQNNGV. The CDR3 has 16 amino acids. The CDR3 sequence is CAGSLYAGQGMNEQFF. The CDR3 DNA reads as TGTGCCGGCAGCTTATATGCGGGACAGGGTATGAATGAGCAGTTCTTC.

To note about this clonotype: A single base separates this from a much larger clone, so it may be a read error. This chain links TRBV6-6 with TRBJ2-5; 10 bases line up with TRBD2. With V trimmed by 7 bases and J by 1 base, 6 bases remained unmatched. This CDR3 has 15 residues. CDR1 and CDR2 from the germline V gene are MNHNY and SVGAGI (reference sequence). CDR3 region: CASIGTSVGQETQYF. The CDR3 bases are TGTGCCAGCATCGGGACTAGCGTAGGCCAAGAGACCCAGTACTTC.

This sequence joins TRBV29-1 and TRBJ2-1; 12 bases are a match to TRBD2. Trimming took 8 bases from V and 11 from J; bases not matched to a gene: 19. The V gene's germline CDR1 is SQVTM and CDR2 ANQGSEA. The CDR3 runs to 16 residues. CDR3 DNA: TGCAGCCCACAACTAGCGGGAGGAACAGGGGATAATAAGCAGTTCTTC. Translated, it gives CSPQLAGGTGDNKQFF.